Described below is a single TCR beta chain sequence and its context. Its specificity is not known. The data derive from a study of beta chain features in type 1 diabetes. Whole-study results and caveats: TCRB CDR3s were moderately but significantly shorter in Type 1 diabetes patients in all four CD4+ subsets.

The V gene end was trimmed by 3 bases and the J gene end by 0 bases; junction bases not matched to a gene: 10. The length of the CDR3 is 16 residues. Germline V gene data show CDR1 as GTSNPN and CDR2 as SVGIG (reference sequence). Reverse transcribing all isolated RNA meant expressed TCRB transcripts were sequenced. Produced via immunoSEQ multiplex PCR; TCRdb's table is partial and in-frame only. The sample includes about 700,000 clones, around an eighth of them seen just once. It was one heparinised blood draw, averaging roughly 120 mL, that each donor gave. The clonotype was recovered from a man between 18 and 29 years old with type 1 diabetes. This chain joins TRBV30 and TRBJ1-1; 7 positions match TRBD1. The specimen sequenced was naive CD4+ T cells from blood. The CDR3 sequence is CAWRPLRDSMNTEAFF. For the CDR3, the DNA is TGTGCCTGGAGGCCCCTCCGGGACAGCATGAACACTGAAGCTTTCTTT.